The 27 T cell receptor beta chains in this list originate from one sample, sequenced in a study of molecular identifiers for immune sequencing clone quantification. MiXCR, applied by TCRdb to the PCR reads, yields one record per CDR3 protein. The sample carries roughly 100,000 distinct CDR3 sequences, about 35% recorded once. Material for sequencing was naive CD8+ T cells from blood, with Jurkat cell RNA spiked in. The subset is: FACS-sorted CD8+CD4-CCR7+CD45RA+ naive T cells. These TCRs come from a human donor in good health. Some libraries in this study had Jurkat cell RNA spiked in.

The V gene is TRBV13, the J gene TRBJ2-5; 8 nucleotides match TRBD1. Germline-derived CDR1 and CDR2 are PRHDT and FYEKMQ (reference sequence). V dropped 3 bases and J dropped 2; count of bases not matched to a gene: 5. CDR3 size: 15 residues. CDR3 amino acids: CASSLGDRPQETQYF. CDR3 DNA sequence: TGTGCCAGCAGCTTGGGGGACAGGCCACAAGAGACCCAGTACTTC.

This clonotype has only a few counts. This chain connects TRBV29-1 to TRBJ2-1; TRBD2 matches at 7 bases. In germline, CDR1 is SQVTM, CDR2 ANQGSEA. CDR3 length equals 19 residues. Trimming cost V 6 bases and J 0 bases; bases outside gene matches: 20. CDR3 protein: CSVRDPRRESLYSYNEQFF. For the CDR3, the DNA is TGCAGCGTCAGGGATCCCAGGCGGGAGTCCCTTTACTCCTACAATGAGCAGTTCTTC.

The chain links TRBV11-2 to TRBJ1-6; no clear D. CDR3 length: 14 amino acids. Germline V gene lookup returns CDR1 SGHAT and CDR2 FQNNGV. Trimming removed 5 bases at V and 7 bases at J, with 12 bases between. For the CDR3, the DNA is TGTGCCAGCAGCCCCTGGGAGGGCAATTCACCCCTCCACTTT. It translates to CASSPWEGNSPLHF.

The V gene is TRBV3-1, the J gene TRBJ2-2; TRBD2 is a possible D gene (5 bases). V was shortened by 1 base and J by 6 bases, with 15 bases between the two germline ends. Germline V gene data show CDR1 as LGHDT and CDR2 as YNNKEL (reference sequence). The CDR3 contains 16 residues. The CDR3 is CASSQGNYGGAGELFF. CDR3 DNA: TGTGCCAGCAGCCAAGGAAACTATGGAGGCGCCGGGGAGCTGTTTTTT.

In this sample, this clonotype turned up many times. J is TRBJ1-2 and V is TRBV5-5; TRBD1 is a possible D gene (5 bases). V was cut by 1 base and J by 5 bases, with 15 bases left in between. CDR3 size: 15 residues. Germline CDR1 and CDR2: SGHKS and YYEKEE (reference sequence). CDR3 protein: CASSLTVGTAYGYTF. DNA of the CDR3: TGTGCCAGCAGCTTGACTGTTGGGACTGCTTATGGCTACACCTTC.

This chain links TRBV4-3 with TRBJ2-2, with D perhaps being TRBD1 or TRBD2 (6 bases each). The ends were cut back, 1 base at V and 3 bases at J, with 12 bases in the middle. This CDR3 has 16 amino acids. Germline lookup yields CDR1 LGHNA and CDR2 YSLEER. The CDR3, as DNA: TGCGCCAGCAGCCAAGGAGGGGGGATGGACACCGGGGAGCTGTTTTTT. As protein: CASSQGGGMDTGELFF.

There are a few counts of this clonotype. The rearrangement links TRBV12-5 to TRBJ1-2, with D maybe TRBD1 (5 bases). V gave up 4 bases and J gave up 8 bases, with 14 bases separating them. Germline V gene lookup returns CDR1 LGHNT and CDR2 FRNRAP. The CDR3 has 13 amino acids. The CDR3 DNA is TGTGCTAGTGGTTATAATTCAGGGCACGGCTACACCTTC. Encoded protein: CASGYNSGHGYTF.

This clonotype has a handful of counts. The chain joins TRBV20-1 to TRBJ1-1; D remains ambiguous. Germline V gene lookup returns CDR1 DFQATT and CDR2 SNEGSKA (reference sequence). This CDR3 spans 14 amino acids. V lost 1 base to trimming and J lost 3 bases, with 12 bases between them. The chain's CDR3 is CSARVPSRDTEAFF. DNA of the CDR3: TGCAGTGCTAGAGTCCCATCACGGGACACTGAAGCTTTCTTT.

The sample holds many counts of this clonotype. This rearrangement joins TRBV6-5 to TRBJ2-5, with TRBD2 matching over 12 bases. Germline CDR1 is MNHEY and CDR2 is SVGAGI. V shed 0 bases, J shed 2 bases, and the junction held 4 bases outside the gene matches. The CDR3 extends over 17 amino acids. DNA for the CDR3: TGTGCCAGCAGTTACTCGACAGGACTAGCGGGACAAGAGACCCAGTACTTC. Residues: CASSYSTGLAGQETQYF.

The CDR3 region is CASSCPRDRYEQYF. In DNA, the CDR3 is TGTGCCAGCAGTTGCCCCCGGGATCGCTACGAGCAGTACTTC. The chain is built from TRBV28 and TRBJ2-7; a weak D match, TRBD2 (5 bases). The ends were cut back, 4 bases at V and 3 bases at J, with 13 bases in the middle. The CDR3 has 14 amino acids. In germline, CDR1 is MDHEN, CDR2 SYDVKM.

Regarding this clonotype: This may arise from a read error, as a much more abundant clone is one base away. This CDR3 fails to terminate in the conserved phenylalanine or tryptophan, so it likely reflects a read error. The chain links TRBV7-6 to TRBJ2-3; D is ambiguous. Trimming pared 6 bases from V and 7 bases from J, leaving 23 bases between. Germline V CDR1 and CDR2: SGHVS, FNYEAQ. The length of the CDR3 is 16 residues. The CDR3 DNA sequence: TGTGCCAGCAGTTATCCCGGGTCGACCCTCGACAATACGCAGTATTCT. This encodes CASSYPGSTLDNTQYS.

Note on this clonotype: Since a much larger clone is just one base distant, this may be a read error. The chain recombines TRBV6-2 or TRBV6-3 with TRBJ1-5; D is possibly TRBD1 (5 bases). Germline CDR1 MNHEY, CDR2 SVGEGT. The CDR3 has 14 residues. V dropped 7 bases and J dropped 0 bases, with 10 bases sitting between them. In nucleotides, the CDR3 is TGTGCCAGCACCGACAGCTTTAGCAATCAGCCCCAGCATTTT. Translating it yields CASTDSFSNQPQHF.

Concerning this clonotype itself: A read error may be the cause here, since a much bigger clone is one base away. The gene calls are TRBV5-4 and TRBJ2-3; D remains ambiguous. CDR3 length: 14 residues. V lost 4 bases and J lost 4, with 13 bases in between. Germline V gene data show CDR1 as SGHNT and CDR2 as YYREEE (reference sequence). The CDR3 reads CASSAEDGPDTQYF. The CDR3 nucleotides read TGTGCCAGCAGCGCCGAAGATGGCCCAGATACGCAGTATTTT.

The sample holds a few counts of this clonotype. The chain employs TRBV5-1 and TRBJ2-1, with D perhaps matching TRBD1 (6 bases). Trimming left V 5 bases short and J 5 bases short, with 23 bases between. CDR3 size: 17 residues. CDR1 SGHRS and CDR2 YFSETQ come from the germline V gene. The CDR3 loop is CASRNRGGPVTNNEQFF. Written as DNA, the CDR3 is TGCGCCAGCAGGAACAGAGGGGGTCCTGTCACCAACAATGAGCAGTTCTTC. Variable domain in full (rest from reference TRBV5-1 and TRBJ2-1): KAGVTQTPRYLIKTRGQQVTLSCSPISGHRSVSWYQQTPGQGLQFLFEYFSETQRNKGNFPGRFSGRQFSNSRSEMNVSTLELGDSALYLCASRNRGGPVTNNEQFFGPGTRLTVL.

Details on this clonotype: A much larger clonotype is one base distant, so this may be a read error. The chain joins TRBV7-9 to TRBJ2-3, with TRBD1 as a possible D gene (6 bases). Between the trimmed V and J ends, which lost 6 bases and 2 bases, there was a span of 24 bases. This CDR3 has 18 amino acids. Germline V gene sequence: CDR1 SEHNR, CDR2 FQNEAQ (reference sequence). The CDR3 sequence: CASRPIRRTVDYTDTQYF. In nucleotides, the CDR3 is TGTGCCAGCAGGCCTATCCGTCGGACAGTCGATTACACAGATACGCAGTATTTT.

This clonotype appeared a few times. The chain recombines TRBV7-8 with TRBJ2-1, with D possibly being TRBD2 (6 bases). Trimming took 5 bases from V and 6 from J, leaving 14 bases between them. This CDR3 has 14 residues. Germline lookup yields CDR1 SGHVS and CDR2 FQNEAQ. CDR3 sequence reads: CASSSGGRGNEQFF. The CDR3 DNA is TGTGCCAGCAGCAGCGGAGGGCGAGGCAATGAGCAGTTCTTC.

This clonotype was recorded a few times. The chain couples TRBV4-3 to TRBJ1-4; weak D call: TRBD1 (6 bases). The ends were cut back, 0 bases at V and 4 bases at J, with 21 bases in the middle. The CDR3 is made up of 19 amino acids. In germline, CDR1 is LGHNA, CDR2 YSLEER. CDR3 sequence reads: CASSQDGMLGAGINEKLFF. DNA for the CDR3: TGCGCCAGCAGCCAAGATGGGATGCTGGGGGCAGGAATTAATGAAAAACTGTTTTTT.

This clonotype was seen at least ten times. The chain combines TRBV6-5 with TRBJ2-3; D ambiguous. The CDR3 runs 14 residues. Per germline, CDR1 MNHEY and CDR2 SVGAGI. V was shortened by 1 base and J by 2 bases, with 7 bases between the two germline ends. Here the CDR3 DNA reads TGTGCCAGCAGTTACTTTAGTCCCACAGATACGCAGTATTTT. Its translation: CASSYFSPTDTQYF.

J is TRBJ2-2 and V is TRBV6-4; 8 bases match TRBD2. The CDR3 totals 15 residues. The germline gives CDR1 MRHNA, CDR2 SNTAGT. V shed 2 bases and J 1 base; nucleotides not matched to a gene: 0. CDR3 loop: CASSDSGGNTGELFF. CDR3 in DNA: TGTGCCAGCAGTGACAGCGGGGGGAACACCGGGGAGCTGTTTTTT.

This rearrangement joins TRBV28 to TRBJ2-7; 9 bases fit TRBD1. This CDR3 comprises 15 residues. Germline values: CDR1 MDHEN, CDR2 SYDVKM. The ends lost 3 bases at V and 4 bases at J; junction bases unmatched: 7. As DNA, the CDR3 is TGTGCCAGCAGTTTTTCCGGGACAGGGTGTTACGAGCAGTACTTC. Residues: CASSFSGTGCYEQYF.

Worth noting for this clonotype: At one end, the junction sequence differs from germline, possibly due to a read error. The chain has TRBV6-4 and TRBJ1-1; D is ambiguous. The CDR3 is 13 amino acids. Germline CDR1 and CDR2: MRHNA and SNTAGT. The CDR3 sequence is CACSDRPGTEAFF. The CDR3 nucleotides read TGTGCCTGCAGTGATCGGCCAGGCACTGAAGCTTTCTTT.

This clonotype was seen a few times. The gene calls are TRBV5-6 and TRBJ2-5; D is undetermined. CDR1 is SGHDT and CDR2 is YYEEEE in the germline V gene. V was pared by 0 bases and J by 1 base, with 7 bases between. The CDR3 has 14 residues. CDR3 region: CASSLAGFQETQYF. The CDR3 bases are TGTGCCAGCAGCTTGGCCGGGTTCCAAGAGACCCAGTACTTC.

There are many counts of this clonotype. This chain uses TRBV28 with TRBJ2-7; D is unclear. Trimming stripped 3 bases from V and 7 bases from J, with 7 bases between. The CDR3 extends over 11 amino acids. The germline V gene has CDR1 MDHEN and CDR2 SYDVKM. This CDR3 reads CASSFVSEQYF. CDR3 in DNA: TGTGCCAGCAGTTTTGTCTCGGAGCAGTACTTC.

Here the CDR3 DNA reads TGTGCCAGCAGGATCCAGGGACTAAACACCGGGGAGCTGTTTTTT. Translating it yields CASRIQGLNTGELFF. V and J are TRBV6-5 and TRBJ2-2; TRBD2 matches 7 bases. Trimming took 6 bases from V and 2 from J; bases not matched to a gene: 6. This CDR3 has 15 amino acids. CDR1 and CDR2 (germline): MNHEY, SVGAGI.

This clonotype showed up many times. The CDR3 DNA sequence: TGTGCCAGCAGCCCAACAGGACTGACCCAGTACTTC. Protein sequence: CASSPTGLTQYF. The rearrangement joins TRBV7-6 to TRBJ2-5; D possibly matches TRBD1 or TRBD2 (5 bases each). Trimming shortened V by 5 bases and J by 7 bases, and 11 bases separated the two germline ends. The CDR3 consists of 12 residues. The germline gives CDR1 SGHVS, CDR2 FNYEAQ.

Concerning this clonotype itself: A much larger clonotype is one base distant, so this may be a read error. This chain connects TRBV11-2 to TRBJ1-1, with D uncertain. The germline gives CDR1 SGHAT, CDR2 FQNNGV. V lost 5 bases and J 1 base, leaving 8 bases between the germline ends. CDR3 length: 13 amino acids. As DNA, the CDR3 is TGTGCCAGCAGCATAGGAACGAACACTGAAGCTTTCTTT. Protein product: CASSIGTNTEAFF.

The rearrangement links TRBV28 to TRBJ2-7; D unresolved. This CDR3 spans 11 amino acids. V lost 6 bases to trimming and J lost 6 bases, with 9 bases between them. Germline V gene lookup returns CDR1 MDHEN and CDR2 SYDVKM. CDR3 protein: CASSSTCEQYF. CDR3 DNA sequence: TGTGCCAGCAGCTCCACCTGCGAGCAGTACTTC.